This TCR beta chain emerged from a study of blood T cell repertoires in COVID-19. Study-wide background: Sites across the United States, Italy and Spain contributed samples from acute and convalescent COVID-19.

The method was immunoSEQ multiplex PCR; TCRdb's version includes in-frame clones alone and lacks a portion of them. The sample holds tens of thousands of clones, 75% to 90% seen once. CDR3 length: 13 residues. Per germline, CDR1 LNHNV and CDR2 YYDKDF (reference sequence). The V segment lost 2 bases and the J segment 9 bases; nucleotides outside the gene matches: 6. The sequence was collected from a man aged 55-75 years with COVID-19, enrolled during active disease. This chain links TRBV15 with TRBJ1-2; 7 bases fit TRBD1. Sequencing was done on a sample of peripheral blood. The CDR3 region is CATSRYHRGCYTF. As DNA, the CDR3 is TGTGCCACCAGCAGATACCACAGGGGATGCTACACCTTC.